One sample yielded the 28 T cell receptor beta chains listed below, sequenced in a study of metastatic and nonmetastatic thyroid tumors. Thyroid surgery took place with no prior treatment in any patient. Using MiXCR, TCRdb reanalyzed the PCR reads. This repertoire shows 11,000 to 15,000 clones, around 3.9% found once; its top ten account for around 27%. Specimen: tumor tissue. These receptors came from a female donor with papillary thyroid cancer or a benign thyroid nodule (not recorded which). Some clones in this sample may be carry-over from other donors' samples.

This clone has just a few counts. This chain connects TRBV6-1 to TRBJ1-2; 10 nucleotides agree with TRBD1. The CDR3 totals 14 residues. Germline CDR1 and CDR2: MNHNS and SASEGT. V trimming: 6 bases; J trimming: 1 base; junction bases outside the gene matches: 2. The CDR3 DNA follows: TGTGCCAGCAGCTGGACAGGGGGTAACTATGGCTACACCTTC. This codes for CASSWTGGNYGYTF.

The genes are TRBV28 and TRBJ2-7; 12 bases line up with TRBD1. V shed 9 bases and J 4 bases; nucleotides not matched to a gene: 4. The CDR3 sequence is 13 residues long. Germline V CDR1 and CDR2: MDHEN, SYDVKM. The chain's CDR3 is CASWGQGAYEQYF. The CDR3 DNA is TGTGCCAGTTGGGGACAGGGGGCTTACGAGCAGTACTTC.

This clone was seen a few times. The chain employs TRBV28 and TRBJ2-3; D is ambiguous. Germline-derived CDR1 and CDR2 are MDHEN and SYDVKM. The CDR3 spans 12 residues. The V gene lost 0 bases and the J gene lost 4 bases, with 2 bases spanning the gap. This CDR3 is CASSLWADTQYF. Here the CDR3 DNA reads TGTGCCAGCAGTTTATGGGCAGATACGCAGTATTTT.

The rearrangement uses TRBV27 and TRBJ2-2; TRBD1 matches 8 bases. The length of the CDR3 is 17 residues. Germline V CDR1 and CDR2: MNHEY, SMNVEV (reference sequence). Unmatched junction bases numbered 10, after V lost 4 bases and J lost 3 bases. The CDR3, as DNA: TGTGCCAGCAGTTCCTACCCACCAGGGGGCTACACCGGGGAGCTGTTTTTT. Translating it yields CASSSYPPGGYTGELFF.

This clone was observed a handful of times. A much larger clone sits a single nucleotide away, making a read error possible. V and J are TRBV6-2 or TRBV6-3 and TRBJ1-4; D might be TRBD1 (5 bases). Germline CDR1 and CDR2: MNHEY and SVGEGT. CDR3 size: 15 residues. The V and J ends lost 5 bases and 3 bases respectively, with 13 bases between them. The CDR3 DNA reads TGTGCCAGCAGTAGGAAGGGGTCGTCTAATGAAAAACTGTTTTTT. This encodes CASSRKGSSNEKLFF.

The chain couples TRBV10-2 to TRBJ2-7, with 8 bases fitting TRBD1. The CDR3 contains 12 residues. Germline trimming cut 6 bases from V and 2 bases from J; bases unmatched to any gene: 0. From germline, CDR1 is WSHSY and CDR2 SAAADI. CDR3 region: CASRTGAYEQYF. CDR3 nucleotide sequence: TGCGCCAGCAGGACAGGGGCCTACGAGCAGTACTTC.

This clone was seen more than once but under ten times. The chain carries TRBV12-3 or TRBV12-4 and TRBJ1-1; D unresolved. V was shortened by 4 bases and J by 7 bases, with 10 bases between the two germline ends. The CDR3 contains 12 residues. Here the CDR3 reads CASSWRSIEAFF. CDR3 nucleotide sequence: TGTGCCAGCAGTTGGAGGAGCATTGAAGCTTTCTTT.

This clone is categorized as medium-sized. This sequence joins TRBV19 and TRBJ1-1, with D maybe TRBD1 (6 bases). Germline V gene data show CDR1 as LNHDA and CDR2 as SQIVND (reference sequence). The CDR3 covers 15 residues. V lost 3 bases and J 0 bases, leaving 11 bases between the germline ends. Here the CDR3 reads CASSMAGGLNTEAFF. CDR3 DNA sequence: TGTGCCAGTAGTATGGCGGGGGGCTTGAACACTGAAGCTTTCTTT.

This clone was recorded many times. This sequence joins TRBV28 and TRBJ1-5; D remains unclear. Trimming stripped 5 bases from V and 7 bases from J, with 9 bases between. The CDR3 totals 12 residues. In germline, CDR1 is MDHEN, CDR2 SYDVKM. CDR3 in DNA: TGTGCCAGCAGTACGGGAGGCCAGCCCCAGCATTTT. As protein: CASSTGGQPQHF.

The chain uses TRBV6-1 and TRBJ2-7; D ambiguous. The CDR3 has 11 amino acids. V was trimmed by 5 bases and J by 1 base, leaving 3 bases between them. In germline, CDR1 is MNHNS, CDR2 SASEGT. CDR3 region: CASSPSYEQYF. The CDR3 bases are TGTGCCAGCAGTCCTTCCTACGAGCAGTACTTC.

This clone was seen a few times. The chain couples TRBV6-2 or TRBV6-3 to TRBJ2-2; the D gene is possibly TRBD1 (5 bases). The CDR3 loop spans 14 amino acids. The ends were cut back, 6 bases at V and 6 bases at J, with 14 bases in the middle. The germline V gene encodes CDR1 MNHEY and CDR2 SVGEGT. CDR3: CASSPSRAPGELFF. CDR3 nucleotides: TGTGCCAGCAGCCCGTCCAGGGCGCCCGGGGAGCTGTTTTTT.

The chain joins TRBV2 to TRBJ1-3; D unclear. The CDR3 sequence is 14 residues long. Germline loops: CDR1 SNHLY, CDR2 FYNNEI. V was shortened by 8 bases and J by 4 bases, with 15 bases between the two germline ends. CDR3 coding DNA: TGTGCCAGCCAAAAGGCGTCGGAAGGAAACACCATATATTTT. As protein: CASQKASEGNTIYF.

The rearrangement links TRBV5-1 to TRBJ2-2; D may be TRBD2 (6 bases). Trimming took 0 bases from V and 6 from J, leaving 18 bases between them. CDR3 length: 17 amino acids. Germline lookup yields CDR1 SGHRS and CDR2 YFSETQ. As DNA, the CDR3 is TGCGCCAGCAGCTTGGGGGTGGTCCCGGGAGCTGCCGGGGAGCTGTTTTTT. It specifies CASSLGVVPGAAGELFF.

This clone came up a few times. The CDR3 loop reads CSTRQENSYEQYF. The CDR3 nucleotides read TGCAGTACACGACAGGAAAACTCCTACGAGCAGTACTTC. This rearrangement joins TRBV20-1 to TRBJ2-7; possible D gene TRBD1, 6 bases. The germline gives CDR1 DFQATT, CDR2 SNEGSKA (reference sequence). V was trimmed by 8 bases and J by 0 bases, leaving 14 bases between them. The CDR3 length is 13 residues.

This clone was seen only a few times. This chain connects TRBV11-2 to TRBJ2-1; D gene unclear. The CDR3 consists of 15 residues. Trimming stripped 1 base from V and 0 bases from J, with 7 bases between. CDR1 and CDR2 (germline): SGHAT, FQNNGV. CDR3 nucleotides: TGTGCCAGCAGCTTAGCGGTATTCTCCTACAATGAGCAGTTCTTC. It translates to CASSLAVFSYNEQFF.

In its sample, this clone ranks as medium-sized. The CDR3 loop is CASSFFRGSEAFF. CDR3 bases: TGTGCCAGCAGTTTCTTCAGGGGGTCTGAAGCTTTCTTT. The chain couples TRBV7-8 to TRBJ1-1; 7 bases map to TRBD1. CDR1 is SGHVS and CDR2 is FQNEAQ in the germline V gene. The J segment lost 6 bases and the V segment lost 6 bases, leaving 7 bases of the junction unmatched. There are 13 residues in the CDR3.

The gene calls are TRBV19 and TRBJ2-7, with TRBD2 matching 9 bases. The germline V gene has CDR1 LNHDA and CDR2 SQIVND (reference sequence). The CDR3 totals 16 residues. V lost 3 bases, J lost 5 bases, and 11 bases stayed unmatched. CDR3 coding DNA: TGTGCCAGTAGTATGGGGCAGGGTAGCGGGAGAAACGAGCAGTACTTC. Amino acids: CASSMGQGSGRNEQYF.

The CDR3 DNA sequence: TGTGCCAGCAGTTTCTCCGCGGGGTCCTACGAGCAGTACTTC. It is translated as CASSFSAGSYEQYF. This chain joins TRBV27 and TRBJ2-7, with D possibly TRBD2 on 6 matching bases. The V end lost 3 bases, the J end lost 1 base, and 10 bases lay between the germline ends. The CDR3 contains 14 residues. Per the germline V gene, CDR1 is MNHEY and CDR2 is SMNVEV (reference sequence).

The chain uses TRBV28 and TRBJ1-5; maybe TRBD1 (5 bases). Germline values: CDR1 MDHEN, CDR2 SYDVKM. The V end was cut by 6 bases, the J end by 5 bases, with 14 bases between. There are 14 residues in the CDR3. The CDR3 spells CASRSSLGDQPQHF. The CDR3 region has the DNA TGTGCCAGCAGGAGCAGCCTGGGGGATCAGCCCCAGCATTTT.

This clone was counted a few times. This chain joins TRBV6-4 and TRBJ1-6; D call uncertain. The V end was cut by 2 bases, the J end by 5 bases, with 7 bases between. The CDR3 runs 14 residues. CDR1 and CDR2 from the germline V gene are MRHNA and SNTAGT. Here the CDR3 reads CASSDDGDNSPLHF. CDR3 in DNA: TGTGCCAGCAGTGACGACGGGGATAATTCACCCCTCCACTTT.

The rearrangement uses TRBV5-8 and TRBJ1-5; D ambiguous. The germline V gene has CDR1 SGHTS and CDR2 YDEGEE. The V end was cut by 2 bases, the J end by 7 bases, with 13 bases between. The CDR3 covers 14 residues. The CDR3 DNA is TGTGCCAGCAGCTTCCCCTCTGGGTTCCAGCCCCAGCATTTT. Translation gives CASSFPSGFQPQHF.

The V gene is TRBV2, the J gene TRBJ2-7; D ambiguous. The CDR3 is made up of 13 amino acids. CDR1 and CDR2 (germline): SNHLY, FYNNEI. V gave up 1 base and J gave up 3 bases, with 7 bases separating them. DNA of the CDR3: TGTGCCAGCAGTGAAGTGCGAAGCTACGAGCAGTACTTC. Translation gives CASSEVRSYEQYF.

This clone came up a few times. The gene calls are TRBV10-2 and TRBJ1-1; possibly TRBD1 for D (5 bases). Germline CDR1 WSHSY, CDR2 SAAADI. Trimming took 3 bases from V and 2 from J, leaving 7 bases between them. CDR3 length: 13 residues. CDR3 bases: TGCGCCAGCAGTGACAGGGATAACACTGAAGCTTTCTTT. Translation: CASSDRDNTEAFF.

This clone showed up just a few times. This may stem from a read error, because a much larger clone lies one nucleotide away. This chain links TRBV6-2 or TRBV6-3 with TRBJ1-2; the match to TRBD1 covers 9 bases. CDR3 size: 15 residues. J lost 2 bases, V lost 5 bases, and 6 bases had no gene match. In germline, CDR1 is MNHEY, CDR2 SVGEGT. CDR3 amino acids: CASSRGTGSNYGYTF. Here the CDR3 DNA reads TGTGCCAGCAGTCGGGGGACAGGGTCCAACTATGGCTACACCTTC.

There are a few counts of this clone. The chain recombines TRBV6-1 with TRBJ2-1; tentatively, D is TRBD2 (6 bases). V was clipped by 5 bases and J by 8 bases, with 19 bases between them. Germline assignment: CDR1 MNHNS and CDR2 SASEGT. This CDR3 region has 15 residues. The CDR3 spells CASSKPGTLRYEQFF. DNA of the CDR3: TGTGCCAGCAGTAAACCCGGGACTCTGAGGTATGAGCAGTTCTTC.

This clone is deemed medium-sized. The chain couples TRBV6-6 to TRBJ2-4; tentatively, D is TRBD2 (7 bases). V lost 0 bases to trimming and J lost 8 bases, with 14 bases between them. CDR1 and CDR2 from the germline V gene are MNHNY and SVGAGI (reference sequence). The CDR3 totals 15 residues. Written as DNA, the CDR3 is TGTGCCAGCAGTTACTCGAGAGGGGGGGGTGACATTCAGTACTTC. Translated, it gives CASSYSRGGGDIQYF.

The CDR3: CASSQDWTTYEQYF. The CDR3 nucleotides read TGTGCCAGCAGCCAAGATTGGACTACCTACGAGCAGTACTTC. The V gene is TRBV3-1, the J gene TRBJ2-7; tentative D call: TRBD2 (6 bases). The CDR3 loop spans 14 amino acids. V dropped 0 bases and J dropped 2 bases, with 8 bases sitting between them. Per germline, CDR1 LGHDT and CDR2 YNNKEL (reference sequence).

The J gene is TRBJ2-7, the V gene TRBV7-2, with D tentatively TRBD2 (6 bases). Germline CDR1 and CDR2: SGHTA and FQGNSA. V lost 4 bases and J 3 bases, leaving 10 bases between the germline ends. The length of the CDR3 is 13 residues. The CDR3 protein is CASSSGLFYEQYF. CDR3 sequence (DNA): TGTGCCAGCAGCTCGGGACTTTTCTACGAGCAGTACTTC.